This T cell receptor beta chain appears in the sequencing data of a study of CD8 T cells in ankylosing spondylitis. The CDR3 spans 14 residues. The ends lost 2 bases at V and 4 bases at J; junction bases unmatched: 2. Germline V gene sequence: CDR1 MGHDK, CDR2 SYGVNS. This clonotype occurred a few times. Using its own MiXCR run on the 5' RACE reads, TCRdb lists one record per CDR3 protein. The sample contains approximately 350,000 distinct CDR3 sequences, approximately 14% of which appear only once. What was sequenced was blood, either unsorted or a sorted T cell fraction (not recorded which). The source is a male donor with ankylosing spondylitis or in good health (not recorded which). The V and J genes are TRBV25-1 and TRBJ1-2; TRBD1 agrees at 9 bases. This chain's CDR3 is CASSEGDRAYGYTF. CDR3 in DNA: TGTGCCAGCAGTGAAGGGGACAGGGCCTATGGCTACACCTTC.